This T cell receptor (beta chain) was captured by sequencing in a study of regulatory T cells in long-lasting Graves disease (TCRdb year 2021). Study-wide context: Patients with newly diagnosed Graves' disease had been on antithyroid drugs for under 3 months. This study used TCR sequencing and RNA sequencing of peripheral blood to compare persistent Graves' disease patients against newly diagnosed Graves' disease patients. The study was conducted in China and was registered as a clinical trial. A total of roughly 35 samples underwent TCR sequencing: some 13 from persistent and around 20 from newly diagnosed Graves' disease patients.

CDR3 length: 17 amino acids, cysteine to phenylalanine. The entry retains the CDR3 DNA only, 51 bases that are in frame from base 1. Trimming at the junction amounts to 1 base on V and 2 bases on J, and the germline ends lie 19 bases apart. CDR1 and CDR2, looked up from the germline V gene, are SGHRS and YFSETQ. Overall study outcomes, separate from this receptor: Lower TCR Shannon entropy and fewer highly expanded clones were observed in persistent Graves' disease patients than in newly diagnosed patients, which suggested clonal expansion. Persistent patients shared more public clonotypes among themselves (around 3,000) than newly diagnosed patients did (approximately 870). Sequencing and analysis were restricted to the TCR beta chain. As a limitation, the authors acknowledged that the small sample size may reduce accuracy. Because the primary lesion, thyroid tissue, could not be accessed, the study looked at peripheral blood alone. Persistent disease showed preferential use of TRBV28, TRBJ1-2 and TRBJ2-5, whereas newly diagnosed disease favored TRBV20-1 and TRBJ2-1.

Explained via the paper, the time point label denotes: newly diagnosed GD, antithyroid drugs for less than 3 months. RNA was extracted from PBMCs in TRIzol for both TCR sequencing and RNA sequencing. Graves' disease was diagnosed according to American Thyroid Association guidelines. Patients were recruited from an endocrinology department in Xi'an, China. From each patient, approximately 9.9 milliliters of peripheral blood was collected into an EDTA anticoagulant tube. Ficoll Paque Plus density gradient separation was used to isolate PBMCs, and no further T cell sorting was done. An Agilent 2100 Bioanalyzer and agarose gel were used to assess RNA quality, and a NanoDrop 2000 was used to measure RNA concentration. The library was obtained by multiplex PCR. Sequencer: Illumina HiSeq 4000. TCR beta libraries were built with iRepertoire HTBI primers and Arm-PCR amplification of CDR3 regions. Gel purification was performed on PCR products prior to sequencing. From the authors' description of their analysis: Gene usage analysis of CDR3 amino acid clonotypes used the 60 to 80 TRBV and 14 to 15 TRBJ segments found across samples. COPE and FqMerger were used to merge the filtered high-quality paired reads into contigs. Contigs were aligned with BLAST to IMGT TRBV, TRBD and TRBJ reference genes, and CDR3 was defined per IMGT. Any clonotype with a frequency above 0.1% was counted as a highly expanded clone. Shannon entropy served as the measure of repertoire diversity, while the Gini coefficient captured V-J evenness. Clonotypes shared by more than one individual were considered public. TCRdb reprocessing: public reads trimmed at Q25 with fastp, clones called with MiXCR, in-frame beta chains kept. Rows with one shared CDR3 protein collapse into an entry with the most common genes and DNA. The V and J calls reflect TCRdb's pipeline rather than the authors' work. Within this sample are roughly 500,000 distinct CDR3 sequences, with about 12% of them counted one time only. The ten largest clones represent about 8.3% of the sample.

Concerning this clonotype itself: This clone's antigen is unknown. No base qualities exist here, and no much larger clone lies one base off it.

A further study also used this sample, focusing on T cells in Graves' hyperthyroidism and ophthalmopathy. The second study's authors report: A patient counted as having stable Graves' hyperthyroidism if no progression to ophthalmopathy occurred over 18 months of follow-up. The hyperthyroidism patients were between 18 and 65 years old and newly diagnosed, with a disease duration of less than 2 months. Exclusion was applied to patients with uncontrolled infections, other autoimmune diseases, pregnancy or lactation. Diagnoses were established on the basis of clinical symptoms, serum thyroxine and TRAb, thyroid ultrasound, and orbital computed tomography. A first-round RT-PCR of the TCR CDR3 used the HTBI primer set with the Qiagen OneStep RT-PCR kit. Most expanded thyroid clonotypes (frequency above 0.001) were also found in blood, which suggests that blood repertoires may mirror thyroid immune responses. A model built on a 13 V-J signature distinguished ophthalmopathy from stable hyperthyroidism, reaching around 90% sensitivity and around 81% specificity in cross-validation and 80%/75% in testing. In validation, the model predicted progression to ophthalmopathy a median of 6.5 months before onset, with approximately 70% sensitivity and about 72% specificity. To identify TCR V-J signatures that set the groups apart, the researchers used a discovery cohort of 100 or so patients, made up of 43 with Graves' ophthalmopathy and approximately 57 with stable Graves' hyperthyroidism. An independent validation cohort of 18 to 20 hyperthyroidism patients and some 15 patients who later progressed to ophthalmopathy tested prospective prediction of ophthalmopathy. The roughly 91 discovery patients were randomly divided into training and test sets at a 7:3 ratio. In addition, the study compared T-cell repertoires in thyroid tissue and in blood from 6 or 7 Graves' hyperthyroidism patients. Following sampling, methimazole starting at 30 mg daily was given to hyperthyroidism patients, and high-dose intravenous methylprednisolone was given to ophthalmopathy patients. Libraries were constructed in a second round of multiplex PCR, after which size selection and purification were carried out. Paired-end sequencing of the libraries was performed with 100 bp reads on an Illumina HiSeq2000. SOAPnuke was used to process the raw data, removing reads that contained adapters or uncalled bases, had a mean Phred below 15, or lacked an exact match to the constant primer or identifier. High-quality paired reads were merged using COPE v1.2.5, and each unique nucleotide sequence was defined as a clonotype. MiTCR v1.1 was used to align the clonotypes against IMGT TRBV, TRBD and TRBJ reference segments. The analysis was restricted to V-J combinations with a frequency above 0.0001, which together covered 99% to 99.2% of the repertoires. The TCS score was defined as F50 (clonal expansion) divided by E x V (chaos), with BLOSUM62-based TCRdist calculated between CDR3 peptides within each V-J. Welch's t-statistics and random forest reduced fewer than 550 V-J features to some 14, which were used in a naive Bayes classifier (R e1071). Sample size was not statistically predetermined, and investigators were not blinded to group allocation. The paper describes TCR Vbeta CDR3 sequencing of about 140 peripheral blood samples, made up of approximately 40 ophthalmopathy patients, some 80 hyperthyroidism patients and approximately 17 progressor patients.

This sequence uses TRBV5-1 and TRBJ2-7; the D gene identity is not certain. The source of this sequence is a woman aged 25 to 39 with Graves disease. Donor details come from another sample of the same person, matched by shared clones. The source material was peripheral blood mononuclear cells (PBMCs), sampled at new diagnosis, from a patient treated with antithyroid drugs. The DNA is TGCGCCAGCAGCTTGTCTTCGGGCCGGCCTAAGACCTACGAGCAGTACTTC. The translation is CASSLSSGRPKTYEQYF.